This T cell receptor (beta chain) was sequenced for a study of early T cells in non-severe SARS-CoV-2 infection. Study context: Alpha and beta chains were unpaired, from unsorted whole-blood bulk RNA.

cDNA molecules, individually, were tagged with unique molecular identifiers. TCRdb analysed the 5' RACE reads with MiXCR anew, one entry per CDR3 protein. In the table there are approximately 71,000 distinct CDR3 sequences, 9.5% to 15% of which are singletons. Study conclusions and caveats: VDJdb-based matching was biased toward anti-spike CD8 responses and missed private and CD4 specificities.

This clonotype came up many times. Its antigen is unidentified. The CDR3 loop spans 15 amino acids. Trimming left V 0 bases short and J 0 bases short, with 6 bases between. This sequence originates from an adult who was a healthcare worker with PCR-confirmed SARS-CoV-2 infection or an uninfected control (not recorded which). The specimen sequenced was whole blood. V and J are TRBV12-3 or TRBV12-4 and TRBJ1-3; D not resolved. CDR3 nucleotides: TGTGCCAGCAGTTTAGCGCGCAGCTCTGGAAACACCATATATTTT. Protein product: CASSLARSSGNTIYF.